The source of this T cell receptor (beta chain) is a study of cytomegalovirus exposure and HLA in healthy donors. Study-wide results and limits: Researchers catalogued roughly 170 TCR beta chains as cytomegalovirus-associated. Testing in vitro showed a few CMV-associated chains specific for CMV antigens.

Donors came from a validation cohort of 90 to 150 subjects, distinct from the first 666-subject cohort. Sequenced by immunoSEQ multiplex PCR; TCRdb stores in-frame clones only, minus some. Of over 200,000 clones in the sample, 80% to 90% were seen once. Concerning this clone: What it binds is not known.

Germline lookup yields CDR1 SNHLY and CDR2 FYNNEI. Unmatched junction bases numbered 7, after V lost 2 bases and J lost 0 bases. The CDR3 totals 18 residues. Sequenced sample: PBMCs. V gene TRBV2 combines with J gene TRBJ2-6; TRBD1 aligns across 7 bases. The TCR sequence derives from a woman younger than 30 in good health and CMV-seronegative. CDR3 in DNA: TGTGCCAGCAGTGAAAAGGGGGCCTCCCTCTCTGGGGCCAACGTCCTGACTTTC. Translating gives CASSEKGASLSGANVLTF.